The entry that follows covers one T cell receptor beta chain sequence. Through a sample-barcoded 5' primer and a J-beta primer mix, a second PCR was run for roughly 7 to 12 cycles. Each cDNA molecule was tagged by a template-switch adaptor with 12 random nucleotides. TCRdb itself ran the 5' RACE reads through MiXCR, one entry per CDR3 protein. The sample yields nearly 800,000 distinct CDR3 sequences, more than 20% seen once. This record comes from a study of blood T cells in healthy people across ages. Donors each provided about 10 milliliters of peripheral blood. These records were also assigned to another study, of T cells of mothers and their children. As that study records: No persistent microchimeric T cell clones were detected.

The TCR originated in a boy younger than 18 in good health. Sequencing was carried out using blood.

CDR3 region: CASSLLGAGVYQPQHF. CDR3 bases: TGTGCCAGCAGTTTGTTGGGGGCAGGGGTTTACCAGCCCCAGCATTTT. This chain joins TRBV28 and TRBJ1-5; a possible D gene is TRBD1 (6 bases). The V gene lost 3 bases and the J gene lost 7 bases, with 19 bases spanning the gap. CDR1 and CDR2 from the germline V gene are MDHEN and SYDVKM. The CDR3 contains 16 residues.